The 26 T cell receptor beta chains below all came from one sample that was sequenced in a study of T cells in Graves' hyperthyroidism and ophthalmopathy. TCR beta CDR3 regions were amplified from RNA. When the TCR CDR3 underwent first-round RT-PCR, the HTBI primer set was used. MiXCR was run by TCRdb on the multiplex PCR reads, yielding one entry per CDR3 protein. The table records around 440,000 distinct CDR3 sequences, less than 20% of them present only once. Material for sequencing was blood. The source of these receptors is a woman in her late teens or twenties with Graves' hyperthyroidism.

This clonotype was counted at least ten times. The chain carries TRBV2 and TRBJ2-7; 7 nucleotides match TRBD2. Germline V gene sequence: CDR1 SNHLY, CDR2 FYNNEI. The CDR3 is made up of 14 amino acids. V shed 8 bases and J 3 bases; nucleotides not matched to a gene: 10. DNA of the CDR3: TGTGCCAGCCATCTGGGGGGGTTACTCTACGAGCAGTACTTC. Protein sequence: CASHLGGLLYEQYF. The full variable domain, completed using reference TRBV2 and TRBJ2-7, is EPEVTQTPSHQVTQMGQEVILRCVPISNHLYFYWYRQILGQKVEFLVSFYNNEISEKSEIFDDQFSVERPDGSNFTLKIRSTKLEDSAMYFCASHLGGLLYEQYFGPGTRLTVT.

A few counts support this clonotype. The gene calls are TRBV11-3 and TRBJ1-4; 7 bases align to TRBD1. Germline CDR1 and CDR2: SGHNT and YENEEA. The CDR3 is 13 amino acids. The J segment lost 8 bases and the V segment lost 5 bases, leaving 5 bases of the junction unmatched. CDR3 nucleotide sequence: TGTGCCAGCAGCCCCCAGGGGGTCGAAAAACTGTTTTTT. Its protein is CASSPQGVEKLFF.

The CDR3 region is CASSFRGIRSNQPQHF. Here the CDR3 DNA reads TGTGCCAGCAGTTTTAGAGGGATCCGCAGCAATCAGCCCCAGCATTTT. This chain joins TRBV28 and TRBJ1-5; D gene uncertain. The CDR3 is 16 residues long. V lost 3 bases and J lost 1, with 13 bases in between. Germline-derived CDR1 and CDR2 are MDHEN and SYDVKM.

This clonotype was detected a few times. This sequence joins TRBV20-1 and TRBJ2-3; 16 bases line up with TRBD2. The germline V gene has CDR1 DFQATT and CDR2 SNEGSKA (reference sequence). CDR3 size: 17 residues. V lost 3 bases, J lost 0 bases, and 3 bases stayed unmatched. The CDR3 loop is CSARGLAGGRSTDTQYF. The CDR3 DNA is TGCAGTGCTAGGGGACTAGCGGGGGGGCGTAGCACAGATACGCAGTATTTT.

The sample holds many counts of this clonotype. The chain employs TRBV20-1 and TRBJ2-5; no clear D gene. The germline gives CDR1 DFQATT, CDR2 SNEGSKA (reference sequence). V was pared by 2 bases and J by 4 bases, with 11 bases between. This CDR3 contains 13 residues. In nucleotides, the CDR3 is TGCAGTGCTAGACAGACCCCCAGAGAGACCCAGTACTTC. It codes for CSARQTPRETQYF.

This clonotype was seen at least ten times. V is TRBV11-2 and J is TRBJ2-5, with TRBD1 matching over 9 bases. The CDR3 extends over 15 amino acids. J gave up 5 bases and V 5 bases, and 9 bases lay outside the gene matches. Germline V gene data show CDR1 as SGHAT and CDR2 as FQNNGV. The DNA of the CDR3 is TGTGCCAGCAGCGCAAGGGACAGGGCGGTGGAGACCCAGTACTTC. As protein: CASSARDRAVETQYF.

This clonotype has a count of ten or more. This chain uses TRBV3-1 with TRBJ1-2; possibly TRBD1 for D (6 bases). The CDR3 consists of 14 residues. Looked up from germline, CDR1 is LGHDT and CDR2 is YNNKEL (reference sequence). V lost 4 bases, J lost 8 bases, and 17 bases lay in between. DNA of the CDR3: TGTGCCAGCAGCCGGACCTGGGACAAGGAAGGCTACACCTTC. Protein: CASSRTWDKEGYTF.

This clonotype showed up many times. The chain combines TRBV2 with TRBJ1-2; 11 nucleotides align to TRBD1. This CDR3 comprises 13 residues. V dropped 11 bases and J dropped 8; count of bases not matched to a gene: 10. Germline V gene data show CDR1 as SNHLY and CDR2 as FYNNEI. The CDR3 protein is CAERADRGRGYTF. CDR3 coding DNA: TGTGCCGAGCGAGCGGACAGGGGGCGAGGCTACACCTTC. Supplemented by reference TRBV2 and TRBJ1-2, the full variable domain reads EPEVTQTPSHQVTQMGQEVILRCVPISNHLYFYWYRQILGQKVEFLVSFYNNEISEKSEIFDDQFSVERPDGSNFTLKIRSTKLEDSAMYFCAERADRGRGYTFGSGTRLTVV.

The chain is built from TRBV3-1 and TRBJ1-2; D is ambiguous. Germline V CDR1 and CDR2: LGHDT, YNNKEL (reference sequence). This CDR3 contains 16 residues. V lost 3 bases, J lost 2 bases, and 16 bases lay in between. In nucleotides, the CDR3 is TGTGCCAGCAGCCAGGGCTCGCGGAAAGGGAACTATGGCTACACCTTC. Amino acid sequence: CASSQGSRKGNYGYTF.

This clonotype was seen repeatedly, ten times or more. V gene TRBV27 combines with J gene TRBJ1-2, with TRBD1 identical over 8 bases. Germline lookup yields CDR1 MNHEY and CDR2 SMNVEV (reference sequence). CDR3 length: 14 residues. V gave up 4 bases and J gave up 6 bases; unmatched junction bases: 7. The CDR3 region has the DNA TGTGCCAGCAGTTCGAACACAGGGGGACATGGCTACACCTTC. Protein: CASSSNTGGHGYTF.

In its sample, this clonotype was seen a few times. The genes are TRBV20-1 and TRBJ1-6; a possible D gene is TRBD1 (5 bases). The germline V gene has CDR1 DFQATT and CDR2 SNEGSKA (reference sequence). The CDR3 spans 14 residues. Trimming shortened V by 1 base and J by 9 bases, and 13 bases separated the two germline ends. Written as DNA, the CDR3 is TGCAGTGCTAGAGTGGGGCAGTTCGGTTCACCCCTCCACTTT. This translates into CSARVGQFGSPLHF.

A remark on this clonotype: The junction does not match germline at one end; this may be a read error. The rearrangement links TRBV6-1 to TRBJ2-1; 11 bases map to TRBD1. Germline lookup yields CDR1 MNHNS and CDR2 SASEGT. The CDR3 covers 14 residues. The chain's CDR3 is CASSLGQGAEEQCF. The CDR3 bases are TGTGCCAGCAGTCTCGGACAGGGGGCAGAAGAGCAGTGCTTC.

This clonotype has a count of ten or more. The genes are TRBV20-1 and TRBJ2-1, with 8 bases identical to TRBD2. CDR1 is DFQATT and CDR2 is SNEGSKA in the germline V gene (reference sequence). J lost 2 bases, V lost 3 bases, and 3 bases had no gene match. The CDR3 is made up of 14 amino acids. In nucleotides, the CDR3 is TGCAGTGCTAGTAGCGGGGAACCCTACAATGAGCAGTTCTTC. Its protein product is CSASSGEPYNEQFF.

Comments on this clonotype: A read error is possible here, since a much larger clone lies one base away. J is TRBJ2-3 and V is TRBV10-3, with D perhaps matching TRBD1 (5 bases). The CDR3 has 17 residues. Per germline, CDR1 ENHRY and CDR2 SYGVKD. CDR3 bases: TGTGCCGTCAGTGAGTCCCAGGCAGGGAAAGGCAGAGATACGCAGTATTTT. Translated: CAVSESQAGKGRDTQYF.

This clonotype was recorded at least ten times. The CDR3 region has the DNA TGCAGTGCTAGAAGGTCATTCACAGATACGCAGTATTTT. Protein product: CSARRSFTDTQYF. This rearrangement joins TRBV20-1 to TRBJ2-3; no firm D call. CDR1 and CDR2 from the germline V gene are DFQATT and SNEGSKA (reference sequence). Trimming stripped 2 bases from V and 2 bases from J, with 8 bases between. This CDR3 is 13 amino acids long.

This clonotype was recorded many times. V gene TRBV15 combines with J gene TRBJ2-7; 9 bases fit TRBD2. CDR1 LNHNV and CDR2 YYDKDF come from the germline V gene (reference sequence). The CDR3 contains 15 residues. V was pared by 3 bases and J by 2 bases, with 5 bases of the junction left unmatched. DNA for the CDR3: TGTGCCACCAGCAGTTCTAGCGGGGCCGCCTACGAGCAGTACTTC. Translated, it gives CATSSSSGAAYEQYF.

This clonotype has a count of ten or more. The chain is built from TRBV6-6 and TRBJ1-2; D not resolved. The CDR3 length is 13 residues. Germline lookup yields CDR1 MNHNY and CDR2 SVGAGI (reference sequence). The germline V and J ends were trimmed by 2 bases and 4 bases, with 8 bases remaining between them. CDR3: CASSYRPLYGYTF. The CDR3 nucleotides are TGTGCCAGCAGTTACAGGCCCCTCTATGGCTACACCTTC.

Ten or more counts support this clonotype. The chain carries TRBV10-3 and TRBJ2-7, with 10 positions matching TRBD2. CDR1 and CDR2 from the germline V gene are ENHRY and SYGVKD. Unmatched junction bases numbered 3, after V lost 2 bases and J lost 2 bases. The CDR3 totals 15 residues. CDR3 in DNA: TGTGCCATCAGTGAGGGGACTAGCGTCACCTACGAGCAGTACTTC. It is translated as CAISEGTSVTYEQYF.

This clonotype was detected ten times or more. The chain uses TRBV20-1 and TRBJ2-3, with D possibly being TRBD2 (5 bases). Trimming stripped 0 bases from V and 9 bases from J, with 19 bases between. CDR3 size: 15 residues. Germline-derived CDR1 and CDR2 are DFQATT and SNEGSKA (reference sequence). The CDR3 here is CSARDYSSSGYTQYF. The CDR3 region has the DNA TGCAGTGCTAGAGATTATAGTAGCAGCGGTTACACGCAGTATTTT.

The table lists this clonotype with a few counts. A read error may be the cause here, since a much bigger clone is one base away. The chain employs TRBV3-1 and TRBJ2-7; D uncertain. In germline, CDR1 is LGHDT, CDR2 YNNKEL (reference sequence). Trimming removed 4 bases from V and 6 bases from J, with 13 bases in between. The CDR3 extends over 13 amino acids. The DNA of the CDR3 is TGTGCCAGCAGCCGAGAGACCGTGAGCGAGCAGTACTTC. It encodes CASSRETVSEQYF.

This clonotype was counted ten times or more. As DNA, the CDR3 is TGTGCCAGCAGGGATTCTAGCGGGGGGTCCAATGAGCAGTTCTTC. Translating gives CASRDSSGGSNEQFF. The chain carries TRBV6-1 and TRBJ2-1; 11 bases align to TRBD2. Germline V CDR1 and CDR2: MNHNS, SASEGT. The junction had 7 bases not matched to a gene; V was cut back by 6 bases and J by 6 bases. This CDR3 is built from 15 residues.

This clonotype turned up a few times. The chain recombines TRBV20-1 with TRBJ2-7; D ambiguous. This CDR3 spans 13 amino acids. V was shortened by 3 bases and J by 1 base, with 10 bases between the two germline ends. Germline assignment: CDR1 DFQATT and CDR2 SNEGSKA (reference sequence). In DNA, the CDR3 is TGCAGTGCTAGGCGGCAGCATTCCTACGAGCAGTACTTC. Translation gives CSARRQHSYEQYF.

This clonotype was counted at least ten times. This chain links TRBV20-1 with TRBJ2-1, with D possibly TRBD2 on 6 matching bases. The CDR3 has 12 residues. Germline loops: CDR1 DFQATT, CDR2 SNEGSKA (reference sequence). Trimming took 3 bases from V and 6 from J, leaving 9 bases between them. The CDR3 reads CSASLGGNEQFF. The CDR3 DNA sequence: TGCAGTGCTAGTCTGGGGGGCAATGAGCAGTTCTTC.

Many counts were recorded for this clonotype. The CDR3 spells CASNFGQVYGYTF. In nucleotides, the CDR3 is TGTGCCAGCAACTTCGGACAGGTCTATGGCTACACCTTC. This chain connects TRBV12-3 or TRBV12-4 to TRBJ1-2; 7 nucleotides line up with TRBD1. V gave up 7 bases and J gave up 4 bases; unmatched junction bases: 6. This CDR3 contains 13 residues.

The J gene is TRBJ2-7, the V gene TRBV3-1; no clear D gene. Germline lookup yields CDR1 LGHDT and CDR2 YNNKEL (reference sequence). The CDR3 runs 13 residues. Between the trimmed V and J ends, which lost 3 bases and 8 bases, there was a span of 14 bases. The CDR3, as DNA: TGTGCCAGCAGCCACCCGGCCCAACGGAAGCAGTACTTC. Translation gives CASSHPAQRKQYF.

This clonotype has ten or more counts. This rearrangement joins TRBV12-3 or TRBV12-4 to TRBJ2-1; D unresolved. The CDR3 sequence is 16 residues long. V lost 3 bases to trimming and J lost 8 bases, with 20 bases between them. The DNA of the CDR3 is TGTGCCAGCAGTTTCCAACCCCCCCGAAGGGTCCATGAGCAGTTCTTC. Translation: CASSFQPPRRVHEQFF.